The rows below give T cell receptor beta chains drawn from one sample of a study of T cells in Graves' hyperthyroidism and ophthalmopathy. A single record per CDR3 protein comes from TCRdb applying MiXCR to the multiplex PCR reads. Counted here are 400,000 or so distinct CDR3 sequences, over 12% occurring once; the ten biggest clones make up around 27%. Sequenced material: blood. These receptors were obtained from a middle-aged man with Graves' ophthalmopathy. Each CDR3 is given with its conserved first and last residue. A D gene is named only where the DNA matches it firmly. Part of the rows lack a size; the others show once, few, many or a class for expanded clones.

clone size: few
V gene: TRBV5-6
CDR3 length: 15
J gene: TRBJ2-5
D gene: TRBD1
CDR3 DNA: TGTGCCAGCAGCTTGGGAGACAGGGGTTGGGAGACCCAGTACTTC
CDR3 protein: CASSLGDRGWETQYF

clone size: many
V gene: TRBV20-1
CDR3 length: 13
J gene: TRBJ2-1
D gene: NA
CDR3 DNA: TGCAGTGCCCTAGTGGGGTCCTACAATGAGCAGTTCTTC
CDR3 protein: CSALVGSYNEQFF

clone size: many
V gene: TRBV2
CDR3 length: 14
J gene: TRBJ2-3
D gene: NA
CDR3 DNA: TGTGCCAGCAGGCCTACAGGGTACACAGATACGCAGTATTTT
CDR3 protein: CASRPTGYTDTQYF

clone size: NA
V gene: TRBV19
CDR3 length: 13
J gene: TRBJ1-5
D gene: TRBD1
CDR3 DNA: TGTGCCAGTAGTATGGACAGGGATCAGCCCCAGCATTTT
CDR3 protein: CASSMDRDQPQHF

clone size: NA
V gene: TRBV5-1
CDR3 length: 16
J gene: TRBJ1-2
D gene: NA
CDR3 DNA: TGCGCCAGCAGCTTGATGCCCGGGAAGGCCGTTGGGGGCTACACCTTC
CDR3 protein: CASSLMPGKAVGGYTF

clone size: many
V gene: TRBV11-2
CDR3 length: 15
J gene: TRBJ2-1
D gene: TRBD2
CDR3 DNA: TGTGCCAGCAGTTTAGCGGGAAACTCCTACAATGAGCAGTTCTTC
CDR3 protein: CASSLAGNSYNEQFF

clone size: many
V gene: TRBV6-1
CDR3 length: 17
J gene: TRBJ2-7
D gene: NA
CDR3 DNA: TGTGCCAGCAGTGAAGCCTTCCCTCGGGGCGATCGGGTCGAGCAGTACTTC
CDR3 protein: CASSEAFPRGDRVEQYF

clone size: NA
V gene: TRBV6-1
CDR3 length: 14
J gene: TRBJ2-7
D gene: TRBD2
CDR3 DNA: TGTGCCAGCAGAACTCCGGGACTAGCCTACGAGCAGTACTTC
CDR3 protein: CASRTPGLAYEQYF

clone size: few
V gene: TRBV27
CDR3 length: 14
J gene: TRBJ1-6
D gene: NA
CDR3 DNA: TGTGCCAGCAGTTCATCAGGGTACGCTTCACCCCTCCACTTT
CDR3 protein: CASSSSGYASPLHF

clone size: NA
V gene: TRBV11-2
CDR3 length: 15
J gene: TRBJ2-5
D gene: NA
CDR3 DNA: TGTGCCAGCATCAAATCGGACGGTCACCAAGAGACCCAGTACTTC
CDR3 protein: CASIKSDGHQETQYF

clone size: NA
V gene: TRBV12-3/TRBV12-4
CDR3 length: 14
J gene: TRBJ2-5
D gene: TRBD1
CDR3 DNA: TGTGCCAGCAGCCCAGGACAGGCCAGGGAGACCCAGTACTTC
CDR3 protein: CASSPGQARETQYF

clone size: many
V gene: TRBV3-1
CDR3 length: 15
J gene: TRBJ2-2
D gene: NA
CDR3 DNA: TGTGCCAGCAGCCAAGCCGGAAGTTCTACCGGGGAGCTGTTTTTT
CDR3 protein: CASSQAGSSTGELFF

clone size: NA
V gene: TRBV28
CDR3 length: 15
J gene: TRBJ2-1
D gene: TRBD2
CDR3 DNA: TGTGCCAGCAGTTCCCAGGGTAGCGGGATTAAGGAGCAGTTCTTC
CDR3 protein: CASSSQGSGIKEQFF

clone size: many
V gene: TRBV5-1
CDR3 length: 15
J gene: TRBJ2-7
D gene: NA
CDR3 DNA: TGCGCCAGCAGCCCCCGAAGGGGGATAGGGTACGAGCAGTACTTC
CDR3 protein: CASSPRRGIGYEQYF

clone size: many
V gene: TRBV18
CDR3 length: 14
J gene: TRBJ1-1
D gene: NA
CDR3 DNA: TGTGCCAGCTCACCGGGATTCGGGGACACTGAAGCTTTCTTT
CDR3 protein: CASSPGFGDTEAFF

clone size: few
V gene: TRBV24-1
CDR3 length: 11
J gene: TRBJ2-7
D gene: NA
CDR3 DNA: TGTGCCACCAGTGAGGGGTACGAGCAGTACTTC
CDR3 protein: CATSEGYEQYF

clone size: NA
V gene: TRBV5-6
CDR3 length: 12
J gene: TRBJ2-7
D gene: NA
CDR3 DNA: TGTGCCAGCAGAAGACGGGCCTACGAGCAGTACTTC
CDR3 protein: CASRRRAYEQYF

clone size: few
V gene: TRBV5-1
CDR3 length: 14
J gene: TRBJ2-5
D gene: NA
CDR3 DNA: TGCGCCAGCAGCTGGGGAACGTATGGAGAGACCCAGTACTTC
CDR3 protein: CASSWGTYGETQYF

clone size: NA
V gene: TRBV10-3
CDR3 length: 13
J gene: TRBJ1-2
D gene: NA
CDR3 DNA: TGTGCCATCAGTGAAGGCTCCGACTATGGCTACACCTTC
CDR3 protein: CAISEGSDYGYTF

clone size: NA
V gene: TRBV15
CDR3 length: 12
J gene: TRBJ2-5
D gene: NA
CDR3 DNA: TGTGCCACCAGCAGAGTAGACGAGACCCAGTACTTC
CDR3 protein: CATSRVDETQYF

clone size: few
V gene: TRBV9
CDR3 length: 14
J gene: TRBJ1-4
D gene: NA
CDR3 DNA: TGTGCCAGCAGCGCGGGCGGACCTAATGAAAAACTGTTTTTT
CDR3 protein: CASSAGGPNEKLFF

clone size: few
V gene: TRBV6-1
CDR3 length: 14
J gene: TRBJ1-1
D gene: TRBD1
CDR3 DNA: TGTGCCAGCAGATCACAGGGGGCGAACACTGAAGCTTTCTTT
CDR3 protein: CASRSQGANTEAFF

clone size: many
V gene: TRBV18
CDR3 length: 16
J gene: TRBJ2-5
D gene: NA
CDR3 DNA: TGTGCCAGCTCACCCCCCCCCAGCGAAGGGCGAGAGACCCAGTACTTC
CDR3 protein: CASSPPPSEGRETQYF

clone size: many
V gene: TRBV6-6
CDR3 length: 15
J gene: TRBJ2-1
D gene: NA
CDR3 DNA: TGTGCCAGCAGTTACTCGGGGCTCCAGGGGAATGAGCAGTTCTTC
CDR3 protein: CASSYSGLQGNEQFF

clone size: NA
V gene: TRBV20-1
CDR3 length: 15
J gene: TRBJ2-1
D gene: TRBD2
CDR3 DNA: TGCAGGGGTGCGAGGGGCGGGAGAGTTGGCAATGAGCAGTTCTTC
CDR3 protein: CRGARGGRVGNEQFF

clone size: many
V gene: TRBV30
CDR3 length: 14
J gene: TRBJ1-5
D gene: NA
CDR3 DNA: TGTGCCTGGAGTTGGGGGCCGGTCAATCAGCCCCAGCATTTT
CDR3 protein: CAWSWGPVNQPQHF